This T cell receptor (beta chain) stems from a study of technical replicates of blood from several donors. This clone has a single count. J was trimmed by 0 bases and V by 4 bases; bases with no gene match: 3. CDR1 and CDR2 from the germline V gene are ENHRY and SYGVKD. The CDR3 extends over 15 amino acids. TCRdb keeps only in-frame clones here, not all; method: immunoSEQ multiplex PCR. Of 80,000 or so clones detected, approximately 98% appear once; the ten largest clones hold roughly 0.2%. The rearrangement links TRBV10-3 to TRBJ2-1; 7 bases map to TRBD1. Material: T cells isolated from PBMCs. This receptor was identified in a human donor in good health. CDR3 DNA sequence: TGTGCCATCAGTGGGGACAGCAGCTCCTACAATGAGCAGTTCTTC. This encodes CAISGDSSSYNEQFF.